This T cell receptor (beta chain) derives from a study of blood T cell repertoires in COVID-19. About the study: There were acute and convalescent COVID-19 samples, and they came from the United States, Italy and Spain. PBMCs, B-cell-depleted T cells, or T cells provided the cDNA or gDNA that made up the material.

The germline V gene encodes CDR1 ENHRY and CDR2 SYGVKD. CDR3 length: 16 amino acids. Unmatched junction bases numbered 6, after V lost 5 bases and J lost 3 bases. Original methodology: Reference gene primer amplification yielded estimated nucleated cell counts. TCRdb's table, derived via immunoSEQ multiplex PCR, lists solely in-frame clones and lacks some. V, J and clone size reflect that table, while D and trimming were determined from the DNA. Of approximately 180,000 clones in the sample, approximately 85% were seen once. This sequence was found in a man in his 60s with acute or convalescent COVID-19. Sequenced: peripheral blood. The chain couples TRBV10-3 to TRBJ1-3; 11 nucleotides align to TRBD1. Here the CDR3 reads CAISPGTGGGGNTIYF. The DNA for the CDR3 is TGTGCCATCAGTCCCGGGACAGGGGGAGGTGGAAACACCATATATTTT.